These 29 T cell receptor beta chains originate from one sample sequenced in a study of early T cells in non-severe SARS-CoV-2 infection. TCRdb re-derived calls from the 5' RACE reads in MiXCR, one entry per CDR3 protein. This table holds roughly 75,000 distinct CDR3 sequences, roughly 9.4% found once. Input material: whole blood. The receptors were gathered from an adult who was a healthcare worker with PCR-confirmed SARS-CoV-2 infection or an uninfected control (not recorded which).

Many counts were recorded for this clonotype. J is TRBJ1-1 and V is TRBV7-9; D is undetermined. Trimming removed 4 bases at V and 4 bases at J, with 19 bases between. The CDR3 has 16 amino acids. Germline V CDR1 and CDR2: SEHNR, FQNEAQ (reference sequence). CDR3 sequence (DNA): TGTGCCAGCAGCTCACTCGACGTAGGGCTTTCCACTGAAGCTTTCTTT. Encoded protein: CASSSLDVGLSTEAFF.

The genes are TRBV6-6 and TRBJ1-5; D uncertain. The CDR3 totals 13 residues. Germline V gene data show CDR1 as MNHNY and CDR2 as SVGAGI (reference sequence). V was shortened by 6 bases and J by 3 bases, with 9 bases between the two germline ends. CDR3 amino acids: CASRLIFNQPQHF. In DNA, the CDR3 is TGTGCCAGCAGACTAATCTTCAATCAGCCCCAGCATTTT.

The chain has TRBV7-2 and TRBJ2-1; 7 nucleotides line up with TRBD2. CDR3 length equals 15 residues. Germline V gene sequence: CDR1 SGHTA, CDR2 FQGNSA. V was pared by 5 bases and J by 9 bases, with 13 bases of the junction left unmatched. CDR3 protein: CASSPPNRRGIEQFF. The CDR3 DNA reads TGTGCCAGCAGCCCCCCTAACCGGCGGGGGATTGAGCAGTTCTTC.

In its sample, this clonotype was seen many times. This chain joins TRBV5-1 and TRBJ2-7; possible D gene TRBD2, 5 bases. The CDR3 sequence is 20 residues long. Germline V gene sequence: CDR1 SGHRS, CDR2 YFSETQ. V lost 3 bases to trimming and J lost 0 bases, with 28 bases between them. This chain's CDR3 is CASSSPWSPSQAPSSYEQYF. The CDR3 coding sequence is TGCGCCAGCAGCTCCCCGTGGTCTCCTAGCCAAGCCCCGAGCTCCTACGAGCAGTACTTC.

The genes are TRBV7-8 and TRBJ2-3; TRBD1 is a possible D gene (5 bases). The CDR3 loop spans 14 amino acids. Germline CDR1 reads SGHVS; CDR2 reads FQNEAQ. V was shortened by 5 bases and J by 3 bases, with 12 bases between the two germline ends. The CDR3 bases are TGTGCCAGCAGCACTCGACAGAATACAGATACGCAGTATTTT. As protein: CASSTRQNTDTQYF.

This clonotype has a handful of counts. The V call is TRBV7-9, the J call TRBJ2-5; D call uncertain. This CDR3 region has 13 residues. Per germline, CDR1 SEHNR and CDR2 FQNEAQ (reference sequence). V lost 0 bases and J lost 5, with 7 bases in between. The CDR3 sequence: CASSLAPGETQYF. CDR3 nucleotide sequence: TGTGCCAGCAGCTTAGCGCCTGGGGAGACCCAGTACTTC.

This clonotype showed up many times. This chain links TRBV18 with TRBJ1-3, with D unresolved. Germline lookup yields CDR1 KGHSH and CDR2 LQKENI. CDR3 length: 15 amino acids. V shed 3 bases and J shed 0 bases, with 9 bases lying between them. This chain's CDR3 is CASSPNGNSGNTIYF. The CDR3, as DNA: TGTGCCAGCTCACCTAACGGAAACTCTGGAAACACCATATATTTT.

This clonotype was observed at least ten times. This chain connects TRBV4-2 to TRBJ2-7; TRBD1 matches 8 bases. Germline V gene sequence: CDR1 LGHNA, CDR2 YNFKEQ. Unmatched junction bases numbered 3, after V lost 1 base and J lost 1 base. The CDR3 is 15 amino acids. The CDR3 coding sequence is TGTGCCAGCAGCCAAGCCGGGACAGGATCCTACGAGCAGTACTTC. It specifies CASSQAGTGSYEQYF.

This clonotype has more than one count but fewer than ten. The CDR3 sequence is CASSLYRGGNQPQHF. The CDR3 DNA sequence: TGTGCCAGCAGTTTATACAGGGGGGGAAATCAGCCCCAGCATTTT. The chain carries TRBV27 and TRBJ1-5; 8 nucleotides match TRBD1. In germline, CDR1 is MNHEY, CDR2 SMNVEV (reference sequence). This CDR3 has 15 amino acids. V was clipped by 1 base and J by 4 bases; unmatched bases: 3.

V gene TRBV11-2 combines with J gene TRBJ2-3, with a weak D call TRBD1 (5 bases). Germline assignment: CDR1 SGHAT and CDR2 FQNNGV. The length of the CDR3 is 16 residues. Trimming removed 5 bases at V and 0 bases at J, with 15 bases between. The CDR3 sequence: CASSLRADSSTDTQYF. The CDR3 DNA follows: TGTGCCAGCAGCCTCAGGGCGGATTCTAGCACAGATACGCAGTATTTT.

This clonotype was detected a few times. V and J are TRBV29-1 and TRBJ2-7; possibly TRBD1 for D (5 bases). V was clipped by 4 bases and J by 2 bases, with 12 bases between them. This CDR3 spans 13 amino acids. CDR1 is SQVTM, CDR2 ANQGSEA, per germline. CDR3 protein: CSVVARAPYEQYF. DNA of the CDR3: TGCAGCGTTGTGGCCAGGGCCCCCTACGAGCAGTACTTC.

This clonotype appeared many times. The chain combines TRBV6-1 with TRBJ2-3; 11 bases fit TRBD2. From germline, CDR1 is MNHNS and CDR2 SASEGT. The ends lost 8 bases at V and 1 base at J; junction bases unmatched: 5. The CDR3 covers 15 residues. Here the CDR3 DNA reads TGTGCCAGCGGCCGGGGACTAGCGGGCACAGATACGCAGTATTTT. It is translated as CASGRGLAGTDTQYF.

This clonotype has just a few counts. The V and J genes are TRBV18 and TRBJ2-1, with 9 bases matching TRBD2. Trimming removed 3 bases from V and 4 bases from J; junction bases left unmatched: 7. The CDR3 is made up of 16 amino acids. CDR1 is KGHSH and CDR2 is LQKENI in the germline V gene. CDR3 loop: CASSPLVAGAYNEQFF. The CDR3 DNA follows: TGTGCCAGCTCACCCCTGGTAGCGGGAGCTTACAATGAGCAGTTCTTC. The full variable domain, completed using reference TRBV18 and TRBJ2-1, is NAGVMQNPRHLVRRRGQEARLRCSPMKGHSHVYWYRQLPEEGLKFMVYLQKENIIDESGMPKERFSAEFPKEGPSILRIQQVVRGDSAAYFCASSPLVAGAYNEQFFGPGTRLTVL.

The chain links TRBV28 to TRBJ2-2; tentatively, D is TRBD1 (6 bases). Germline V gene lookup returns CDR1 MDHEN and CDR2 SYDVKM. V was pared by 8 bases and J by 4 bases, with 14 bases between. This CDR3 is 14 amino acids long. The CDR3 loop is CASSDSWGTGELFF. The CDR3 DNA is TGTGCCAGCTCGGACAGTTGGGGCACCGGGGAGCTGTTTTTT.

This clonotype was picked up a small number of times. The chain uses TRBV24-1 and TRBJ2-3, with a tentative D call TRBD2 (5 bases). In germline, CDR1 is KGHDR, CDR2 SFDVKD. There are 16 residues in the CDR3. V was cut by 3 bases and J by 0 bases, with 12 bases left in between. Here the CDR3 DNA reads TGTGCCACCAGTGATCTAGGGAGTGAAAGCACAGATACGCAGTATTTT. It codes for CATSDLGSESTDTQYF.

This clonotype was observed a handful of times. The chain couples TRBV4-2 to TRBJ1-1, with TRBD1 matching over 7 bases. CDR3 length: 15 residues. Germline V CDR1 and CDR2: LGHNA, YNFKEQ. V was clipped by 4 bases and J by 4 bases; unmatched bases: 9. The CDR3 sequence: CASSPTTGRSTEAFF. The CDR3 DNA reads TGTGCCAGCAGCCCCACGACAGGGCGTAGCACTGAAGCTTTCTTT.

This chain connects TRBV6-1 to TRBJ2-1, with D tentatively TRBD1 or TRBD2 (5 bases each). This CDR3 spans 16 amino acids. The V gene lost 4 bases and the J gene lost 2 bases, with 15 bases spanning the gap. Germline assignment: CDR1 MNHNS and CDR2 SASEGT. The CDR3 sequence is CASSGRRDPAYNEQFF. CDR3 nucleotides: TGTGCCAGCAGTGGGCGCCGGGACCCAGCCTACAATGAGCAGTTCTTC.

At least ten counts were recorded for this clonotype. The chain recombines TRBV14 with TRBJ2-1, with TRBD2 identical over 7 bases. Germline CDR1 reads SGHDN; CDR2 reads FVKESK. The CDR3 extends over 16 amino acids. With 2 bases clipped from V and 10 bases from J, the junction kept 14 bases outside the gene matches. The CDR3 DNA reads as TGTGCCAGCAGCCAAACCTTCGGACTAGGGGTCCCCGAGCAGTTCTTC. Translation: CASSQTFGLGVPEQFF.

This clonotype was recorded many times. The CDR3 sequence is CASSLTGGNSPLHF. The CDR3 DNA sequence: TGTGCCAGTAGCCTGACAGGGGGCAATTCACCCCTCCACTTT. The chain links TRBV19 to TRBJ1-6, with TRBD1 matching 10 bases. Germline loops: CDR1 LNHDA, CDR2 SQIVND (reference sequence). This CDR3 has 14 amino acids. Trimming removed 6 bases from V and 7 bases from J; junction bases left unmatched: 3.

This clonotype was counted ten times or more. The CDR3 region is CASSQVGAGPGEQYF. The CDR3, as DNA: TGTGCCAGCAGCCAAGTCGGGGCTGGTCCGGGCGAGCAGTACTTC. This rearrangement joins TRBV3-1 to TRBJ2-7, with D perhaps TRBD1 or TRBD2 (5 bases each). CDR3 length: 15 residues. Trimming left V 1 base short and J 6 bases short, with 16 bases between. CDR1 and CDR2 (germline): LGHDT, YNNKEL (reference sequence).

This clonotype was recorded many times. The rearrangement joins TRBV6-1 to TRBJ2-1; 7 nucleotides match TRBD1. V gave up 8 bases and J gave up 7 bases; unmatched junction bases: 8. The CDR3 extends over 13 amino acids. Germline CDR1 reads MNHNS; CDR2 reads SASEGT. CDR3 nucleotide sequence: TGTGCCAGCTCCCGGGACAGAGGAAATGAGCAGTTCTTC. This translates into CASSRDRGNEQFF.

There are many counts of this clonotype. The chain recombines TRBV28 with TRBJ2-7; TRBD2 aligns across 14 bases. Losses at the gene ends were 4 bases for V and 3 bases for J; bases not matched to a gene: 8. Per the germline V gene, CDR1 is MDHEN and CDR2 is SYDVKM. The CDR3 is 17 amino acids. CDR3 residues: CASSSGLAGGPLYEQYF. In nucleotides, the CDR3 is TGTGCCAGCAGTTCTGGACTAGCGGGAGGACCCCTCTACGAGCAGTACTTC.

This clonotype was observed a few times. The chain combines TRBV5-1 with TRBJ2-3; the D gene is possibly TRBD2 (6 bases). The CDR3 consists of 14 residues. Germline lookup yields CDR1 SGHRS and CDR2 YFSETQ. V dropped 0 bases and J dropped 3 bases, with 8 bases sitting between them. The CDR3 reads CASSLDGTTDTQYF. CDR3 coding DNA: TGCGCCAGCAGCTTGGATGGGACTACAGATACGCAGTATTTT.

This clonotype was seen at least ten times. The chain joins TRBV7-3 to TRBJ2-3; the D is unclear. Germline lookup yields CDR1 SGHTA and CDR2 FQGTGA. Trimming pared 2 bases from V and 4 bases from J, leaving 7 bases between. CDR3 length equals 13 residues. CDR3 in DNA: TGTGCCAGCAGCTTAGTCCCCGCAGATACGCAGTATTTT. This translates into CASSLVPADTQYF.

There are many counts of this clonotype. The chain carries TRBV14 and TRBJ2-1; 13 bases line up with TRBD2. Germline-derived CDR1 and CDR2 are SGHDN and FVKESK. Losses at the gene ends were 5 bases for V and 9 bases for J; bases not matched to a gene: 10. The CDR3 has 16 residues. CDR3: CASSSGLAGNGGEQFF. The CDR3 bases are TGTGCCAGCAGCTCGGGACTAGCGGGAAACGGGGGTGAGCAGTTCTTC.

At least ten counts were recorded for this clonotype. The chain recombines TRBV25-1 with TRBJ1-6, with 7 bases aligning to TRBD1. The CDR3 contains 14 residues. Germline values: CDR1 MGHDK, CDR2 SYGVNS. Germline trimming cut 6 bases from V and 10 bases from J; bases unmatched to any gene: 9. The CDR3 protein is CASSPGTAKSPLHF. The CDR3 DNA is TGTGCCAGCAGCCCCGGGACAGCCAAGTCACCCCTCCACTTT.

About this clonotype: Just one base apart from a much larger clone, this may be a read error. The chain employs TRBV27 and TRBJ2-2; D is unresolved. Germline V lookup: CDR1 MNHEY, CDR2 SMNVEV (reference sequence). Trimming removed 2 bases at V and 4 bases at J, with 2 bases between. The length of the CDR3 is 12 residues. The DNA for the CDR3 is TGTGCCAGCAGTTTACGCACCGGGGAGCTGTTTTTT. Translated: CASSLRTGELFF.

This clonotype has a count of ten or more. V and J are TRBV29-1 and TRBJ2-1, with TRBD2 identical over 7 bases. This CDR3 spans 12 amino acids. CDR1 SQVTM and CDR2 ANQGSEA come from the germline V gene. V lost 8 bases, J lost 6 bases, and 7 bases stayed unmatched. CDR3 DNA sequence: TGCAGCTTCCGACTAGCCGGCAATGAGCAGTTCTTC. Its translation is CSFRLAGNEQFF.

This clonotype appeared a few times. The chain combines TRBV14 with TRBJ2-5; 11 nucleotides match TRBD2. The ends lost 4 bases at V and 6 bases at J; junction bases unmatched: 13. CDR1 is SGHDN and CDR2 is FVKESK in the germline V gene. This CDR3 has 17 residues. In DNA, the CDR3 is TGTGCCAGCAGCCCCCGAGTAGCGGGAGGGTACGGGAAGACCCAGTACTTC. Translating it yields CASSPRVAGGYGKTQYF.